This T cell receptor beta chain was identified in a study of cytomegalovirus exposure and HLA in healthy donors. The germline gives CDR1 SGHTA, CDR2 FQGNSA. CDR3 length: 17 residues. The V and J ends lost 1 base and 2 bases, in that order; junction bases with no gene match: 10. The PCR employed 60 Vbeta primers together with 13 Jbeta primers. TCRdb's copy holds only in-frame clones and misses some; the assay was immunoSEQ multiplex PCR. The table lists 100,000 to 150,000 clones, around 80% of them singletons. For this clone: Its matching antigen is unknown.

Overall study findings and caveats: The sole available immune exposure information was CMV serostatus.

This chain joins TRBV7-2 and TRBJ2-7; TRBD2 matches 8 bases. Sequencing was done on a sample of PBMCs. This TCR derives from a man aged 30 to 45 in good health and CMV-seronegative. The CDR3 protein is CASSLVVTRGGAYEQYF. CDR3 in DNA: TGTGCCAGCAGCTTAGTAGTGACTCGGGGGGGAGCCTACGAGCAGTACTTC.